This TCR beta chain was profiled in a study of blood T cell repertoires in COVID-19. Across the whole study: COVID-19 samples, acute and convalescent, were from the United States, Italy and Spain. T cells, B-cell-depleted T cells, or PBMCs provided the cDNA or gDNA that served as material.

Seattle's cohort entered during active infection and was followed longitudinally. Per the original data handling: Estimation of nucleated cell counts was performed using reference gene primer amplification. Clones were read by immunoSEQ multiplex PCR, and TCRdb kept only the in-frame ones, dropping some. V, J and clone size are those of that table, while D and trimming were read from the DNA. The table lists some 73,000 clones, around 77% of them singletons. The TCR was taken from a man between 65 and 80 years old with COVID-19, enrolled during active disease. The specimen was peripheral blood.

DNA for the CDR3: TGTGCCAGCCGAAGGGCGGGGAACTATGGCTACACCTTC. As protein: CASRRAGNYGYTF. The chain uses TRBV28 and TRBJ1-2, with no clear D. The CDR3 is 13 residues long. CDR1 and CDR2 from the germline V gene are MDHEN and SYDVKM. With 8 bases removed from V and 2 bases from J, the gap between germline ends came to 12 bases.